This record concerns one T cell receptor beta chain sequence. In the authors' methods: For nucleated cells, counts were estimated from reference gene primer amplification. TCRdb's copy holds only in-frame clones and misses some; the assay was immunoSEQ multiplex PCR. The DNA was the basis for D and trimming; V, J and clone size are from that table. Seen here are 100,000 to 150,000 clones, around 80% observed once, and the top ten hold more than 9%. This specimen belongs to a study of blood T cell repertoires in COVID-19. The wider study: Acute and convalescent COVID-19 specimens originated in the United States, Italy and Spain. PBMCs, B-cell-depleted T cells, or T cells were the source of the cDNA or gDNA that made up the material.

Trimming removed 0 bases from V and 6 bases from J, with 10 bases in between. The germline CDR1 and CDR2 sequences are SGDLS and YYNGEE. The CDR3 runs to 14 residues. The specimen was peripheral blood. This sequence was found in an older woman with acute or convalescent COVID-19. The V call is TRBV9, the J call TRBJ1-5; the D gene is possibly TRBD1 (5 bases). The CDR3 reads CASSVGSDSQPQHF. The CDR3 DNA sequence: TGTGCCAGCAGCGTAGGCAGCGACAGTCAGCCCCAGCATTTT.